This entry lists 28 T cell receptor beta chains sequenced from one sample in a study of T cell changes during pregnancy in multiple sclerosis (dated by TCRdb to between 2019 and 2020). To prepare the library, the immunoSEQ multiplex PCR assay was applied. TCRdb took this table from immuneACCESS and kept in-frame rearrangements with V and J called. Such tables lack part of the clones; where checked against another copy, unresolved V genes explain under half of the gap, and the rest is unexplained. Counted in this sample were around 81,000 clones; roughly 92% of them appeared once. The ten biggest clones cover roughly 3.7% of the sample. The material sequenced was peripheral blood, taken after pregnancy. Every receptor here comes from a female donor in good health, enrolled as a control in a pregnancy study.

The rearrangement uses TRBV5-1 and TRBJ2-1, with a possible D match to TRBD2 (5 bases). The germline CDR1 and CDR2 sequences are SGHRS and YFSETQ. V was clipped by 4 bases and J by 0 bases, with 8 bases between them. The length of the CDR3 is 14 residues. The DNA of the CDR3 is TGCGCCAGCAGCCTTCGGGGCTCCTACAATGAGCAGTTCTTC. Encoded protein: CASSLRGSYNEQFF.

This clone occurred once. The V and J genes are TRBV2 and TRBJ2-7, with 9 bases identical to TRBD2. Germline CDR1 and CDR2: SNHLY and FYNNEI. V lost 6 bases to trimming and J lost 1 base; unmatched junction nucleotides: 7. The CDR3 is made up of 15 amino acids. The CDR3 DNA reads TGTGCCAGCAGGCCCTTGACTAGCGGATCCTACGAGCAGTACTTC. Residues: CASRPLTSGSYEQYF.

J is TRBJ2-1 and V is TRBV7-2; D remains unclear. V shed 7 bases and J shed 10 bases, with 14 bases lying between them. The V gene's germline CDR1 is SGHTA and CDR2 FQGNSA. The CDR3 spans 12 residues. The CDR3 region has the DNA TGTGCCAGCAACAATCCGGGTGACGAGCAGTTCTTC. It translates to CASNNPGDEQFF.

The CDR3 is CASSVQGARDTQYF. DNA of the CDR3: TGTGCCAGCAGTGTACAGGGGGCGAGGGATACGCAGTATTTT. The chain joins TRBV6-1 to TRBJ2-3; 9 bases align to TRBD1. This CDR3 has 14 amino acids. V trimming: 4 bases; J trimming: 6 bases; junction bases outside the gene matches: 5. Germline V gene lookup returns CDR1 MNHNS and CDR2 SASEGT.

The chain has TRBV27 and TRBJ1-2; TRBD1 matches at 9 bases. V lost 5 bases, J lost 0 bases, and 7 bases stayed unmatched. Germline CDR1 reads MNHEY; CDR2 reads SMNVEV (reference sequence). CDR3 length: 16 residues. CDR3 nucleotide sequence: TGTGCCAGCAGTCCTCTCGGGACAGGGACTAACTATGGCTACACCTTC. It codes for CASSPLGTGTNYGYTF.

The chain joins TRBV5-1 to TRBJ2-1; 7 bases align to TRBD1. The CDR3 runs 12 residues. V lost 2 bases, J lost 10 bases, and 3 bases stayed unmatched. Germline CDR1 reads SGHRS; CDR2 reads YFSETQ. CDR3 sequence: CASSFRGNEQFF. DNA for the CDR3: TGCGCCAGCAGCTTCAGGGGGAACGAGCAGTTCTTC. Full variable domain (missing parts from reference TRBV5-1 and TRBJ2-1): KAGVTQTPRYLIKTRGQQVTLSCSPISGHRSVSWYQQTPGQGLQFLFEYFSETQRNKGNFPGRFSGRQFSNSRSEMNVSTLELGDSALYLCASSFRGNEQFFGPGTRLTVL.

The chain joins TRBV5-4 to TRBJ2-1, with 7 bases matching TRBD1. V shed 4 bases, J shed 8 bases, and the junction held 9 bases outside the gene matches. This CDR3 contains 14 residues. CDR1 is SGHNT and CDR2 is YYREEE in the germline V gene (reference sequence). The CDR3 DNA sequence: TGTGCCAGCAGCGCAGACAGGGTTCGGGATGAGCAGTTCTTC. This encodes CASSADRVRDEQFF. Combining the CDR3 with reference TRBV5-4 and TRBJ2-1 gives the whole variable domain ETGVTQSPTHLIKTRGQQVTLRCSSQSGHNTVSWYQQALGQGPQFIFQYYREEENGRGNFPPRFSGLQFPNYSSELNVNALELDDSALYLCASSADRVRDEQFFGPGTRLTVL.

V and J are TRBV5-1 and TRBJ2-7; D might be TRBD2 (6 bases). The CDR3 is 16 residues long. Trimming took off 4 bases at V and 0 bases at J, with 17 bases between the two ends. CDR1 and CDR2 (germline): SGHRS, YFSETQ. The CDR3 region has the DNA TGCGCCAGCAGCCGCGCGGGACGGCCCAGCTCCTACGAGCAGTACTTC. Translating it yields CASSRAGRPSSYEQYF. The whole variable domain, remainder taken from reference TRBV5-1 and TRBJ2-7, is KAGVTQTPRYLIKTRGQQVTLSCSPISGHRSVSWYQQTPGQGLQFLFEYFSETQRNKGNFPGRFSGRQFSNSRSEMNVSTLELGDSALYLCASSRAGRPSSYEQYFGPGTRLTVT.

The chain couples TRBV4-1 to TRBJ2-1; TRBD2 matches at 8 bases. Germline V CDR1 and CDR2: MGHRA, YSYEKL. CDR3 length: 18 amino acids. Losses at the gene ends were 1 base for V and 0 bases for J; bases not matched to a gene: 8. For the CDR3, the DNA is TGCGCCAGCAGCCAAGTGTTAGCGGGGACGAGCTCCTACAATGAGCAGTTCTTC. Translated, it gives CASSQVLAGTSSYNEQFF.

The chain employs TRBV7-2 and TRBJ2-5, with D hard to call. CDR3 size: 13 residues. Trimming took off 5 bases at V and 9 bases at J, with 16 bases between the two ends. Germline CDR1 reads SGHTA; CDR2 reads FQGNSA. The CDR3 DNA reads as TGTGCCAGCAGCCCTACCGTACAGAGACCCCAGTACTTC. Encoded protein: CASSPTVQRPQYF.

The chain combines TRBV11-3 with TRBJ2-2, with D tentatively TRBD2 (5 bases). V was pared by 0 bases and J by 7 bases, with 9 bases between. CDR3 length: 14 residues. Germline loops: CDR1 SGHNT, CDR2 YENEEA. CDR3 sequence reads: CASSLDPLVGELFF. The DNA of the CDR3 is TGTGCCAGCAGCTTAGATCCACTAGTCGGGGAGCTGTTTTTT. The variable domain in full, completed from reference TRBV11-3 and TRBJ2-2, reads EAGVVQSPRYKIIEKKQPVAFWCNPISGHNTLYWYLQNLGQGPELLIRYENEEAVDDSQLPKDRFSAERLKGVDSTLKIQPAELGDSAVYLCASSLDPLVGELFFGEGSRLTVL.

This clone has only one observation. This rearrangement joins TRBV6-6 to TRBJ1-1; the D is unclear. The CDR3 extends over 13 amino acids. V gave up 0 bases and J gave up 7 bases, with 9 bases separating them. CDR1 is MNHNY, CDR2 SVGAGI, per germline (reference sequence). CDR3 region: CASSYSGGFEAFF. The DNA of the CDR3 is TGTGCCAGCAGTTACTCCGGCGGGTTTGAAGCTTTCTTT.

This clone was detected once. The chain is built from TRBV28 and TRBJ2-6; no clear D. The CDR3 spans 14 residues. V was trimmed by 6 bases and J by 0 bases, leaving 6 bases between them. CDR1 and CDR2 from the germline V gene are MDHEN and SYDVKM. The CDR3 region is CASSPISGANVLTF. The CDR3 DNA sequence: TGTGCCAGCAGCCCTATCTCTGGGGCCAACGTCCTGACTTTC.

This clone was counted only a few times. The chain is built from TRBV5-3 and TRBJ1-6, with 9 bases lining up with TRBD1. TRBV5-3 is reported as an ORF; its role is uncertain. The CDR3 has 16 residues. V lost 2 bases to trimming and J lost 10 bases; unmatched junction nucleotides: 10. In DNA, the CDR3 is TGTGCCAGAAGCTTCCTCCGGACAGGGGTACGGTCACCCCTCCACTTT. Translated, it gives CARSFLRTGVRSPLHF.

V gene TRBV7-9 combines with J gene TRBJ2-4; 13 bases align to TRBD2. Germline loops: CDR1 SEHNR, CDR2 FQNEAQ (reference sequence). CDR3 size: 15 residues. V lost 5 bases and J lost 8; bases outside the gene matches: 6. The CDR3 nucleotides are TGTGCCAGCAGCGTCACTAGCGGGAGGGCTTACATTCAGTACTTC. Protein sequence: CASSVTSGRAYIQYF.

V and J are TRBV5-4 and TRBJ2-7; 10 bases are a match to TRBD1. After removal of 4 bases from V and 5 bases from J, the junction contained 6 bases not matched to a gene. CDR1 is SGHNT, CDR2 YYREEE, per germline (reference sequence). The CDR3 contains 14 residues. CDR3 coding DNA: TGTGCCAGCAGCATCAGGGACAGGGGCAACGAGCAGTACTTC. It is translated as CASSIRDRGNEQYF.

The chain couples TRBV20-1 to TRBJ2-7; D uncertain. The CDR3 runs to 10 residues. With 2 bases removed from V and 6 bases from J, the gap between germline ends came to 5 bases. Germline V gene data show CDR1 as DFQATT and CDR2 as SNEGSKA (reference sequence). The CDR3 region is CSARSGEQYF. The CDR3, as DNA: TGCAGTGCTAGATCCGGCGAGCAGTACTTC.

CDR3: CASSRLAGETDTQYF. CDR3 sequence (DNA): TGCGCCAGCAGCCGACTAGCGGGAGAGACAGATACGCAGTATTTT. V usage is TRBV4-3 and J usage is TRBJ2-3, with 12 bases identical to TRBD2. V trimming: 4 bases; J trimming: 3 bases; junction bases outside the gene matches: 2. Looked up from germline, CDR1 is LGHNA and CDR2 is YSLEER. The CDR3 runs to 15 residues.

The chain joins TRBV6-6 to TRBJ2-3; weak D call: TRBD2 (5 bases). Looked up from germline, CDR1 is MNHNY and CDR2 is SVGAGI (reference sequence). Trimming left V 7 bases short and J 2 bases short, with 13 bases between. The CDR3 covers 14 residues. The CDR3 loop is CASTPTRYTDTQYF. CDR3 coding DNA: TGTGCCAGCACCCCTACTAGATACACAGATACGCAGTATTTT.

This rearrangement joins TRBV7-2 to TRBJ1-1, with 8 bases identical to TRBD1. J was trimmed by 6 bases and V by 2 bases; bases with no gene match: 8. The CDR3 runs 15 residues. Germline CDR1 SGHTA, CDR2 FQGNSA. For the CDR3, the DNA is TGTGCCAGCAGCTTATTCGGTCAGGGGGCAGCTGAAGCTTTCTTT. Translating it yields CASSLFGQGAAEAFF.

The chain uses TRBV21-1 and TRBJ2-1; whether TRBD2, the table's D call, matches the DNA was not checked. TRBV21-1 is a listed pseudogene. The CDR3 runs 21 residues. CDR3 protein: CASSKGSKGLAGKWGYNEQFF. CDR3 DNA sequence: TGTGCCAGCAGCAAAGGTTCGAAAGGTCTAGCGGGGAAATGGGGATACAATGAGCAGTTCTTC.

This clone was observed a handful of times. This chain uses TRBV4-3 with TRBJ1-1, with 8 bases matching TRBD1. This CDR3 contains 13 residues. Per germline, CDR1 LGHNA and CDR2 YSLEER. J lost 7 bases, V lost 4 bases, and 5 bases had no gene match. The CDR3 here is CASSPDRGGEAFF. The CDR3 DNA reads TGCGCCAGCAGCCCTGACAGGGGAGGTGAAGCTTTCTTT.

A single count supports this clone. The rearrangement links TRBV15 to TRBJ2-7; the match to TRBD2 covers 13 bases. Germline trimming cut 3 bases from V and 2 bases from J; bases unmatched to any gene: 1. The CDR3 length is 15 residues. The germline V gene encodes CDR1 LNHNV and CDR2 YYDKDF (reference sequence). CDR3 loop: CATSSTSGGAYEQYF. DNA for the CDR3: TGTGCCACCAGCAGTACTAGCGGGGGGGCCTACGAGCAGTACTTC.

This clone was picked up one time. The rearrangement uses TRBV27 and TRBJ2-2; tentatively, D is TRBD2 (5 bases). The CDR3 is 13 amino acids. Germline V gene lookup returns CDR1 MNHEY and CDR2 SMNVEV (reference sequence). V dropped 10 bases and J dropped 6 bases, with 15 bases sitting between them. The CDR3 coding sequence is TGTGCCACCATGACCAGAGCGGCCGGGGAGCTGTTTTTT. This sequence encodes CATMTRAAGELFF.

Comments on this clone: Other DNA sequences within the sample encode an identical CDR3. The chain has TRBV28 and TRBJ2-7, with D possibly matching TRBD1 (6 bases). V gave up 7 bases and J gave up 4 bases, with 8 bases separating them. This CDR3 spans 11 amino acids. CDR1 and CDR2 (germline): MDHEN, SYDVKM. The CDR3 DNA reads TGTGCCAGCAATAGGGGGTACGAGCAGTACTTC. Protein sequence: CASNRGYEQYF.

The V gene is TRBV11-2, the J gene TRBJ1-2; a weak D match, TRBD1 (6 bases). Germline CDR1 is SGHAT and CDR2 is FQNNGV. The CDR3 is made up of 14 amino acids. With 6 bases removed from V and 4 bases from J, the gap between germline ends came to 15 bases. CDR3 in DNA: TGTGCCAGCAGTCACAGGGCCGCGAGCTATGGCTACACCTTC. Its translation is CASSHRAASYGYTF.

DNA of the CDR3: TGTGCCAGTGAACCGGGACAGGACCTCTCCTATAATTCACCCCTCCACTTT. This encodes CASEPGQDLSYNSPLHF. The chain joins TRBV19 to TRBJ1-6; 8 bases match TRBD1. V lost 8 bases and J lost 0; bases outside the gene matches: 9. Germline CDR1 LNHDA, CDR2 SQIVND (reference sequence). This CDR3 is built from 17 residues.

The CDR3 sequence is CASKGGYSNQPQHF. DNA for the CDR3: TGTGCCAGCAAGGGGGGGTATAGCAATCAGCCCCAGCATTTT. The chain carries TRBV28 and TRBJ1-5, with a tentative D call TRBD1 (6 bases). V was clipped by 7 bases and J by 0 bases, with 10 bases between them. From germline, CDR1 is MDHEN and CDR2 SYDVKM. The CDR3 has 14 amino acids.